This T cell receptor (beta chain) was sequenced for a study of T cells after yellow fever vaccination. In germline, CDR1 is LGHNA, CDR2 YSLEER. The CDR3 covers 15 residues. V shed 0 bases, J shed 9 bases, and the junction held 6 bases outside the gene matches. This clonotype was seen only a few times. Antigen unknown. It was through 5'RACE template switching that TCR cDNA was made, with a universal primer site and UMIs added. MiXCR, applied by TCRdb to the 5' RACE reads, yields one record per CDR3 protein. The repertoire holds fewer than 450,000 distinct CDR3 sequences, with 3% to 4.5% as singletons. Study-level points and caveats: The presence of abundant clonotypes contaminating from the bulk population was possible in FACS-sorted repertoires. Researchers noted that a small share of clonotypes showed up in both CD4 and CD8 compartments.

The source is a man between 18 and 35 years old who received the YFV17D yellow fever vaccine. This specimen consisted of PBMCs, obtained 5 days after the yellow fever booster vaccination. This sequence joins TRBV4-3 and TRBJ2-7; 12 positions agree with TRBD2. The CDR3 nucleotides are TGCGCCAGCAGCCAAGAGCCCCTGACTAGCGGGGGGCAGTACTTC. This gives the protein CASSQEPLTSGGQYF.